The 21 T cell receptor beta chains given below trace back to one sample, sequenced in a study of human T cells and chemical hapten exposure. One entry per CDR3 protein, called by TCRdb with MiXCR from the RACE reads. In the table there are roughly 260,000 distinct CDR3 sequences, more than 6.5% of which are singletons. Specified time point: pre-sensitization, week 0. As for treatment: therapeutic diphenylcyclopropenone sensitization with weekly scalp DPC. The material sequenced was whole blood, taken in connection with sensitization to the hapten diphenylcyclopropenone (DPC). The receptors were gathered from a woman between 40 and 50 years old with alopecia areata. Some clones in this sample may be carry-over from other donors' samples.

This clonotype has more than one count but fewer than ten. V gene TRBV29-1 combines with J gene TRBJ2-5; D is ambiguous. CDR1 SQVTM and CDR2 ANQGSEA come from the germline V gene. The CDR3 runs to 12 residues. V dropped 4 bases and J dropped 3 bases, with 9 bases sitting between them. In DNA, the CDR3 is TGCAGCGTTGGGACGGACGAAGAGACCCAGTACTTC. It encodes CSVGTDEETQYF.

The rearrangement joins TRBV6-2 or TRBV6-3 to TRBJ1-5; no clear D gene. This CDR3 is 15 amino acids long. Looked up from germline, CDR1 is MNHEY and CDR2 is SVGEGT. With 3 bases removed from V and 0 bases from J, the gap between germline ends came to 9 bases. CDR3 amino acids: CASSYQQTSNQPQHF. CDR3 sequence (DNA): TGTGCCAGCAGTTATCAACAGACTAGCAATCAGCCCCAGCATTTT.

The rearrangement links TRBV5-1 to TRBJ2-1; 12 nucleotides agree with TRBD2. V shed 4 bases and J 8 bases; nucleotides not matched to a gene: 13. The CDR3 sequence is 17 residues long. From germline, CDR1 is SGHRS and CDR2 YFSETQ. The CDR3: CASSPGLTSGSSDEQFF. CDR3 bases: TGCGCCAGCAGCCCGGGGCTGACTAGCGGGAGTTCCGATGAGCAGTTCTTC. The full variable domain, rest sourced from reference TRBV5-1 and TRBJ2-1, is KAGVTQTPRYLIKTRGQQVTLSCSPISGHRSVSWYQQTPGQGLQFLFEYFSETQRNKGNFPGRFSGRQFSNSRSEMNVSTLELGDSALYLCASSPGLTSGSSDEQFFGPGTRLTVL.

This clonotype was seen at least ten times. V is TRBV10-3 and J is TRBJ2-1, with D possibly being TRBD2 (6 bases). Germline CDR1 reads ENHRY; CDR2 reads SYGVKD. The CDR3 has 13 amino acids. CDR3 region: CATREPSYNEQFF. For the CDR3, the DNA is TGTGCGACTAGAGAACCGTCTTACAATGAGCAGTTCTTC.

This clonotype was seen a handful of times. The chain couples TRBV24-1 to TRBJ2-5, with 12 bases identical to TRBD2. The germline V gene encodes CDR1 KGHDR and CDR2 SFDVKD. The V segment lost 4 bases and the J segment 7 bases; nucleotides outside the gene matches: 9. CDR3 length equals 16 residues. CDR3 nucleotide sequence: TGTGCCACCAGTGACCCCGGCGCTAGCGGGAGGGGGACCCAGTACTTC. It codes for CATSDPGASGRGTQYF.

The V call is TRBV5-6, the J call TRBJ1-3; possible D gene TRBD1, 5 bases. The germline V gene encodes CDR1 SGHDT and CDR2 YYEEEE. This CDR3 spans 14 amino acids. Trimming pared 3 bases from V and 4 bases from J, leaving 11 bases between. CDR3 sequence: CASSSIRAGNTIYF. The CDR3 DNA sequence: TGTGCCAGCAGCTCGATCAGGGCCGGAAACACCATATATTTT.

This clonotype was counted between two and nine times. The chain couples TRBV29-1 to TRBJ1-1; D might be TRBD1 (6 bases). The germline V and J ends were trimmed by 7 bases and 3 bases, with 12 bases remaining between them. The germline V gene has CDR1 SQVTM and CDR2 ANQGSEA. This CDR3 region has 12 residues. The CDR3 bases are TGCAGCGGGGGTACAGGGCACACTGAAGCTTTCTTT. Protein: CSGGTGHTEAFF.

The CDR3 bases are TGTGCCAGCAGTTTCCTCGGGATCACAGATACGCAGTATTTT. Its translation is CASSFLGITDTQYF. The rearrangement joins TRBV12-3 or TRBV12-4 to TRBJ2-3; D may be TRBD2 (5 bases). CDR3 length: 14 amino acids. V lost 3 bases, J lost 2 bases, and 9 bases lay in between.

This clonotype appeared many times. The chain links TRBV10-3 to TRBJ1-5, with 8 bases identical to TRBD1. The germline V gene has CDR1 ENHRY and CDR2 SYGVKD. The CDR3 loop spans 14 amino acids. J was trimmed by 7 bases and V by 3 bases; bases with no gene match: 5. The CDR3 bases are TGTGCCATCAGTGAATCCCAGGGGGCCCAGCCCCAGCATTTT. Amino acids: CAISESQGAQPQHF.

The table lists this clonotype with many counts. The junction does not match germline at one end; this may be a read error. The rearrangement uses TRBV7-3 and TRBJ2-1; D may be TRBD1 (6 bases). Germline V gene data show CDR1 as SGHTA and CDR2 as FQGTGA. CDR3 length: 13 residues. CDR3 bases: TGTGCCAGCAGCTTAACTCGGGACACCGCCATCATCTTC. This gives the protein CASSLTRDTAIIF. Combining the CDR3 with reference TRBV7-3 and TRBJ2-1 gives the whole variable domain GAGVSQTPSNKVTEKGKYVELRCDPISGHTALYWYRQSLGQGPEFLIYFQGTGAADDSGLPNDRFFAVRPEGSVSTLKIQRTERGDSAVYLCASSLTRDTAIIFGPGTRLTVL.

The gene calls are TRBV10-1 and TRBJ1-1; weak D call: TRBD1 (5 bases). CDR1 is WNHNN, CDR2 SYGVQD, per germline (reference sequence). Trimming took off 2 bases at V and 3 bases at J, with 28 bases between the two ends. The CDR3 runs to 20 residues. This chain's CDR3 is CASSETSLGFPGMVDTEAFF. CDR3 DNA: TGCGCCAGCAGTGAGACATCCCTAGGATTCCCAGGGATGGTCGACACTGAAGCTTTCTTT.

This clonotype was picked up a small number of times. V is TRBV5-4 and J is TRBJ2-3; D is ambiguous. The germline CDR1 and CDR2 sequences are SGHNT and YYREEE (reference sequence). This CDR3 contains 15 residues. V was cut by 1 base and J by 4 bases, with 13 bases left in between. Here the CDR3 reads CASSLRLVGPDTQYF. CDR3 in DNA: TGTGCCAGCAGCTTGAGGCTAGTGGGCCCAGATACGCAGTATTTT. Filled out from reference TRBV5-4 and TRBJ2-3, the complete variable domain reads ETGVTQSPTHLIKTRGQQVTLRCSSQSGHNTVSWYQQALGQGPQFIFQYYREEENGRGNFPPRFSGLQFPNYSSELNVNALELDDSALYLCASSLRLVGPDTQYFGPGTRLTVL.

This clonotype turned up a few times. V is TRBV4-3 and J is TRBJ2-4, with a possible D match to TRBD1 (6 bases). This CDR3 has 17 amino acids. The ends were cut back, 0 bases at V and 2 bases at J, with 14 bases in the middle. Looked up from germline, CDR1 is LGHNA and CDR2 is YSLEER. CDR3 DNA: TGCGCCAGCAGCCAAGACCCAGACACAGGGTCCAAAAACATTCAGTACTTC. This codes for CASSQDPDTGSKNIQYF.

This clonotype has a handful of counts. This rearrangement joins TRBV20-1 to TRBJ1-2; D unresolved. This CDR3 spans 12 amino acids. The germline CDR1 and CDR2 sequences are DFQATT and SNEGSKA (reference sequence). V was cut by 3 bases and J by 6 bases, with 11 bases left in between. The DNA for the CDR3 is TGCAGTGCTAGCCCGACCGGGAATGGCTACACCTTC. Its translation is CSASPTGNGYTF.

In its sample, this clonotype was seen a few times. V and J are TRBV6-2 or TRBV6-3 and TRBJ2-2; 8 positions agree with TRBD1. This CDR3 has 16 residues. Germline CDR1 and CDR2: MNHEY and SVGEGT. Germline trimming cut 6 bases from V and 1 base from J; bases unmatched to any gene: 7. The CDR3 here is CASRFFDRGNTGELFF. For the CDR3, the DNA is TGTGCCAGCAGATTTTTCGACAGGGGGAACACCGGGGAGCTGTTTTTT.

The chain joins TRBV5-5 to TRBJ1-4, with 8 bases aligning to TRBD1. CDR3 length: 15 amino acids. Germline V gene data show CDR1 as SGHKS and CDR2 as YYEKEE (reference sequence). Trimming cost V 2 bases and J 2 bases; bases outside gene matches: 2. The CDR3 region is CASSFHRGTNEKLFF. The CDR3, as DNA: TGTGCCAGCAGCTTCCACAGGGGGACTAATGAAAAACTGTTTTTT.

The rearrangement joins TRBV20-1 to TRBJ1-5; D is undetermined. Looked up from germline, CDR1 is DFQATT and CDR2 is SNEGSKA (reference sequence). Trimming cost V 0 bases and J 4 bases, with 4 bases left between them. There are 12 residues in the CDR3. CDR3 region: CSAREENQPQHF. CDR3 sequence (DNA): TGCAGTGCTAGAGAGGAGAATCAGCCCCAGCATTTT.

This clonotype was detected a few times. The genes are TRBV20-1 and TRBJ1-6; D uncertain. V was cut by 0 bases and J by 3 bases, with 12 bases left in between. The length of the CDR3 is 16 residues. In germline, CDR1 is DFQATT, CDR2 SNEGSKA (reference sequence). The CDR3 nucleotides read TGCAGTGCTAGAGATCTAGCTCGGAGCTATAATTCACCCCTCCACTTT. Protein sequence: CSARDLARSYNSPLHF.

This clonotype was counted a few times. The rearrangement links TRBV7-9 to TRBJ2-3; no reliable D call. CDR1 and CDR2 from the germline V gene are SEHNR and FQNEAQ (reference sequence). The CDR3 is 17 residues long. V was cut by 5 bases and J by 2 bases, with 20 bases left in between. The CDR3 bases are TGTGCCAGCAGCCGAAACAGAGCTGTGCTAAACACAGATACGCAGTATTTT. Translation gives CASSRNRAVLNTDTQYF.

The chain joins TRBV6-1 to TRBJ2-4, with D tentatively TRBD2 (5 bases). Trimming removed 2 bases at V and 0 bases at J, with 11 bases between. CDR3 length: 16 amino acids. Germline values: CDR1 MNHNS, CDR2 SASEGT. As DNA, the CDR3 is TGTGCCAGCAGTGAACTCGGGGTAGGAGCCAAAAACATTCAGTACTTC. Residues: CASSELGVGAKNIQYF.

This chain uses TRBV27 with TRBJ2-5, with D tentatively TRBD2 (6 bases). Germline assignment: CDR1 MNHEY and CDR2 SMNVEV (reference sequence). V was clipped by 5 bases and J by 1 base, with 11 bases between them. This CDR3 has 14 amino acids. The CDR3 DNA follows: TGTGCCAGCAGTCAGCCGGGACTCCAAGAGACCCAGTACTTC. Protein: CASSQPGLQETQYF.